This T cell receptor (beta chain) emerged from a study of human T cells and chemical hapten exposure. Study-wide context: Mostly female, the patients presented with alopecia areata, totalis or universalis.

This clonotype occurred many times. The antigen is not known. CDR3 length equals 13 residues. The germline gives CDR1 DFQATT, CDR2 SNEGSKA (reference sequence). The V and J ends lost 3 bases and 3 bases respectively, with 10 bases between them. Time point denoted: patch test 1, 2 weeks after DPC sensitization. Treatment described: therapeutic diphenylcyclopropenone sensitization with weekly scalp DPC. A single record per CDR3 protein comes from TCRdb applying MiXCR to the RACE reads. The sample comprises some 49,000 distinct CDR3 sequences, 9.3% of which are singletons, and approximately 4.5% rests with the top ten. The study's findings and limits: TCRs whose frequency exceeded 1 in 1000 remained the same following DPC sensitization. A positive correlation with patch test score was shown by PT1 expanded TCR counts.

This TCR derives from a woman between 50 and 59 years old with alopecia areata. Some clones in this sample may be carry-over from other donors' samples. The rearrangement uses TRBV20-1 and TRBJ2-3; D unclear. Here the sequenced sample was whole blood, taken in connection with sensitization to the hapten diphenylcyclopropenone (DPC). CDR3 in DNA: TGCAGTGCTAGTGGTGGTGGGACAGATACGCAGTATTTT. It codes for CSASGGGTDTQYF.